This is a list of T cell receptor beta chains from one sample in a study of early T cells in non-severe SARS-CoV-2 infection. TCRdb re-derived calls from the 5' RACE reads in MiXCR, one entry per CDR3 protein. The sample holds approximately 38,000 distinct CDR3 sequences, over 4% seen once. Specimen: whole blood. The receptors shown here come from an adult who was a healthcare worker with PCR-confirmed SARS-CoV-2 infection or an uninfected control (not recorded which). CDR3s include the opening cysteine and the closing phenylalanine or tryptophan. The D gene is left open where the match is weak. Not every row has a clone size; where given, it reads once, few, many or a size class.

J gene	V gene	CDR3 length	D gene	clone size	CDR3 DNA	CDR3 protein
TRBJ2-7	TRBV6-5	12	TRBD1	.	TGTGCCAGCACTTCAGGGGGCAGGGAGCAGTACTTC	CASTSGGREQYF
TRBJ2-1	TRBV20-1	12	.	few	TGCAGTGCTAGCGACAACTTGGATGAGCAGTTCTTC	CSASDNLDEQFF
TRBJ2-3	TRBV20-1	14	.	medium-sized	TGCAGTGCTCCCAGACAGATTAGCACAGATACGCAGTATTTT	CSAPRQISTDTQYF
TRBJ2-5	TRBV15	14	.	many	TGTGCCACCAGCAGAGTGCCCCCAGGGGAGACCCAGTACTTC	CATSRVPPGETQYF
TRBJ1-2	TRBV20-1	13	.	.	TGCAGTGCTACGAGGACAAGGAACTATGGCTACACCTTC	CSATRTRNYGYTF
TRBJ1-1	TRBV29-1	12	.	.	TGCAGCGTTGACGGGGGGAACACTGAAGCTTTCTTT	CSVDGGNTEAFF
TRBJ1-5	TRBV12-3/TRBV12-4	15	.	many	TGTGCCAGCAGAAGAACAGGGATGGGCAATCAGCCCCAGCATTTT	CASRRTGMGNQPQHF
TRBJ1-1	TRBV20-1	15	.	.	TGCAGTGCTAGACAGGGGTCCCTCTCGGAAACTGAAGCTTTCTTT	CSARQGSLSETEAFF
TRBJ1-2	TRBV4-3	13	.	many	TGCGCCAGCAGCCAAGATAGAGGGTATGGCTACACCTTC	CASSQDRGYGYTF
TRBJ2-7	TRBV28	16	TRBD1	few	TGTGCCAGCAGTATTCTACCGGGACAGGGGGACTACGAGCAGTACTTC	CASSILPGQGDYEQYF
TRBJ2-1	TRBV20-1	14	.	few	TGCAGTGCTAGCGGTAGCCGTGGGGGAAATGAGCAGTTCTTC	CSASGSRGGNEQFF
TRBJ2-3	TRBV20-1	13	.	few	TGCAGTGCTTCAACAGGGTCTTGGGATACGCAGTATTTT	CSASTGSWDTQYF
TRBJ2-5	TRBV6-6	15	.	many	TGTGCCAGCAGTACGGATTTGCAGAGGAAAGAGACCCAGTACTTC	CASSTDLQRKETQYF
TRBJ1-3	TRBV6-5	16	.	many	TGTGCCAGCAAAGGGGGGAGAGTCGGATCTGAAAACACCATATATTTT	CASKGGRVGSENTIYF
TRBJ1-6	TRBV5-1	14	.	few	TGCGCCAGCAGCTTGGACCCGGAGAATTCACCCCTCCACTTT	CASSLDPENSPLHF
TRBJ1-2	TRBV5-5	14	.	few	TGTGCCAGCAGATTGGTGGGGCAGTCCTATGGCTACACCTTC	CASRLVGQSYGYTF
TRBJ1-1	TRBV7-6	13	.	many	TGTGCCAGCAGGGCTACTGCAGACACTGAAGCTTTCTTT	CASRATADTEAFF
TRBJ2-3	TRBV9	16	.	.	TGTGCCAGCAGCGCCGGGCGGAGGGTAGGCACAGATACGCAGTATTTT	CASSAGRRVGTDTQYF
TRBJ1-5	TRBV6-6	14	TRBD1	few	TGTGCCAGCAGTGCCGGGACAGGCAATCAGCCCCAGCATTTT	CASSAGTGNQPQHF
TRBJ2-1	TRBV11-1	15	TRBD2	.	TGTGCCAGCAGCTTCCTAGCGGGAGATTACAATGAGCAGTTCTTC	CASSFLAGDYNEQFF
TRBJ2-7	TRBV20-1	14	TRBD1	many	TGCAGTGCTAGTGGGACAGGGTTTCCCTACGAGCAGTACTTC	CSASGTGFPYEQYF
TRBJ1-4	TRBV28	14	.	many	TGTGCCAGCAGTCTGTCCCCCAGGCATGAAAAACTGTTTTTT	CASSLSPRHEKLFF
TRBJ1-3	TRBV12-3/TRBV12-4	16	TRBD1	many	TGTGCCAGCAGCCTGGGACAGGTGAATTCCGGAAACACCATATATTTT	CASSLGQVNSGNTIYF
TRBJ2-5	TRBV2	14	TRBD2	many	TGTGCCAGCATCGGAGCGGGGTTGGGAGAGACCCAGTACTTC	CASIGAGLGETQYF
TRBJ2-7	TRBV6-2/TRBV6-3	14	TRBD1	many	TGTGCCAGCAGAACACAGGGGATCGGGCACGAGCAGTACTTC	CASRTQGIGHEQYF
TRBJ2-3	TRBV20-1	15	TRBD2	many	TGCAGTGCTACCAAAAATAGCGGGAACACAGATACGCAGTATTTT	CSATKNSGNTDTQYF
TRBJ1-1	TRBV29-1	14	TRBD1	many	TGCAGCGTCGAACTTGACAGGGGGAACACTGAAGCTTTCTTT	CSVELDRGNTEAFF
TRBJ2-3	TRBV20-1	14	TRBD2	.	TGCAGTACAACGGGCGGGGGGAGCACAGATACGCAGTATTTT	CSTTGGGSTDTQYF
TRBJ2-2	TRBV6-2/TRBV6-3	16	TRBD2	once	TGTGCCAGCAGTTACCTCCCTAGCGGGAGAGCCGGGGAGCTGTTTTTT	CASSYLPSGRAGELFF
TRBJ1-1	TRBV25-1	13	TRBD1	.	TGTGCCAGCACGAGGACAGGGGCTATTGAAGCTTTCTTT	CASTRTGAIEAFF
TRBJ2-5	TRBV2	17	TRBD1	.	TGTGCCAGCAGTGAAGGGATGACAGGGGGCGCATCAGAGACCCAGTACTTC	CASSEGMTGGASETQYF
TRBJ2-1	TRBV9	13	.	many	TGTGCCAGCAGCGTCGGACAGCACAATGAGCAGTTCTTC	CASSVGQHNEQFF
TRBJ1-1	TRBV6-6	12	.	.	TGTGCCAGCCTCGGAGGGAACACTGAAGCTTTCTTT	CASLGGNTEAFF
TRBJ1-2	TRBV5-4	14	.	.	TGTGCCAGCAGCTTGGAAGGAGCCAACTATGGCTACACCTTC	CASSLEGANYGYTF
TRBJ2-1	TRBV28	15	.	many	TGTGCCAGCAGTACCTCGACTAGTTACTACAATGAGCAGTTCTTC	CASSTSTSYYNEQFF
TRBJ1-5	TRBV7-2	14	.	many	TGTGCCAGCAGCCAAGTGACGGTCAATCAGCCCCAGCATTTT	CASSQVTVNQPQHF
TRBJ2-1	TRBV5-1	15	.	few	TGCGCCAGCAGCTTGGAGGTGGCGGGGACGGGTGAGCAGTTCTTC	CASSLEVAGTGEQFF
TRBJ1-5	TRBV29-1	14	.	few	TGCAGCGTTGGGGGGAACGGACCCAATCAGCCCCAGCATTTT	CSVGGNGPNQPQHF
TRBJ1-2	TRBV7-9	17	TRBD1	few	TGTGCCAGCAGCCCAGTTCCGGGACAGGATCCTAACTATGGCTACACCTTC	CASSPVPGQDPNYGYTF
TRBJ2-7	TRBV9	15	TRBD2	many	TGTGCCAGCAGCCGGACGGGTTTGCGGGAGGGGGAGCAGTACTTC	CASSRTGLREGEQYF
TRBJ1-3	TRBV6-6	16	TRBD1	.	TGTGCCAGCAGTTACCGGTCCCGGGACAGTGGAAACACCATATATTTT	CASSYRSRDSGNTIYF